The TCR beta chain described here comes from a study of CD8+ T cells in alopecia areata. V was trimmed by 8 bases and J by 2 bases, leaving 10 bases between them. Germline V gene data show CDR1 as MNHNS and CDR2 as SASEGT. The CDR3 sequence is 13 residues long. Treatment here: oral pan-JAK inhibitor, 5-10 mg twice daily. Sequencing used cDNA as its template, made by extracting RNA and reverse transcribing it. Measured with immunoSEQ multiplex PCR; TCRdb has only the in-frame clones, and not every one. The repertoire holds 85,000 to 95,000 clones, with just over 70% as singletons. This sequence originates from a human donor with alopecia areata. The specimen comprised CD8+ T cells sorted from blood, sampled at week 44, from a patient treated with tofacitinib. The chain is built from TRBV6-1 and TRBJ2-1, with D possibly being TRBD2 (6 bases). Here the CDR3 reads CASAGIPYNEQFF. CDR3 sequence (DNA): TGTGCCAGCGCGGGGATTCCCTACAATGAGCAGTTCTTC.